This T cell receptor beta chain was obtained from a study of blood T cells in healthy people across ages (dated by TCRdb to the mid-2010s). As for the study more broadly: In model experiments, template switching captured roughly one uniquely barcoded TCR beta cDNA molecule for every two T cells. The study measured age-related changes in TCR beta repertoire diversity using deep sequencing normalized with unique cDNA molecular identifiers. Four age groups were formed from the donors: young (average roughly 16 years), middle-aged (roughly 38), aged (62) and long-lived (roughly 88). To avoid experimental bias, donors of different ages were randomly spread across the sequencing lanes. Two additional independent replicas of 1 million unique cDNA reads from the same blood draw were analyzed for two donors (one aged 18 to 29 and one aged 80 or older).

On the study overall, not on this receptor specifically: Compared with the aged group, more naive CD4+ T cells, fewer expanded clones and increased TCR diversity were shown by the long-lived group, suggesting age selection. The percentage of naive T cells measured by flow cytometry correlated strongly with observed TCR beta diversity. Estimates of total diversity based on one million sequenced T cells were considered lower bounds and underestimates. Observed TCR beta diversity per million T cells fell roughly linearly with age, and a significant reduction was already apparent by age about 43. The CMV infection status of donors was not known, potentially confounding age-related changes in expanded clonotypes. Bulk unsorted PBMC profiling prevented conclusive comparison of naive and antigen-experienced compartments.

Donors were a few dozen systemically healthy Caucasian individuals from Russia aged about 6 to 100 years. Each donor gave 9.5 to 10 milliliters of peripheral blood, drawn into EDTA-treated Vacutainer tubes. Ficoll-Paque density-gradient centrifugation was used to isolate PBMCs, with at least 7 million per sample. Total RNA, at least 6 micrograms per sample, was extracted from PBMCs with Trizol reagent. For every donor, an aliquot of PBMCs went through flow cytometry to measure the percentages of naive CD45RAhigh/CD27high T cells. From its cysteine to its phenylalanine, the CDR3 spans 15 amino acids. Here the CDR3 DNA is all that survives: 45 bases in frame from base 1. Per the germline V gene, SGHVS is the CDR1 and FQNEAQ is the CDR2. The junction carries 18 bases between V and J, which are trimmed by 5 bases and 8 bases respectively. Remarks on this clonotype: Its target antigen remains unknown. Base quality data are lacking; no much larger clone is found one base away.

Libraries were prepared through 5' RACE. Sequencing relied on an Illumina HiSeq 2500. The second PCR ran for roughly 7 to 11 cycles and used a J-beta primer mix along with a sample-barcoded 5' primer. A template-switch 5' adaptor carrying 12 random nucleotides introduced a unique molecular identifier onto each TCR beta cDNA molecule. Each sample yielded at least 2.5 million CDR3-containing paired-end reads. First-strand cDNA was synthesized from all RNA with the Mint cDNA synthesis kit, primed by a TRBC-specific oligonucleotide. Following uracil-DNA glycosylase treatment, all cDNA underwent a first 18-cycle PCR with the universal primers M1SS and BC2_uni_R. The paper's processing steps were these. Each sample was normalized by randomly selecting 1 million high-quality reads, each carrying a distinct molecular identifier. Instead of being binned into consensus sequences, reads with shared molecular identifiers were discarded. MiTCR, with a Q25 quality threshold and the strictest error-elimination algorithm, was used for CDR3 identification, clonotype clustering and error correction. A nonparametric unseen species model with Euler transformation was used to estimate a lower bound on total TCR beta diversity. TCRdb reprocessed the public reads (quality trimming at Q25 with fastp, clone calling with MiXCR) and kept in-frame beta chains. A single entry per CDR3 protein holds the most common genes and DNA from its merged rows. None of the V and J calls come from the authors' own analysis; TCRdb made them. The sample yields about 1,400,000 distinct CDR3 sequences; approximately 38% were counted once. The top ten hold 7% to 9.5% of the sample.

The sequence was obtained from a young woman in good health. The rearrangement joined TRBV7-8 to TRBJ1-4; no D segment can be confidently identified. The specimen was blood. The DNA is TGTGCCAGCAGCGCCAGTCGGCAATCTGAGGAAAAACTGTTTTTT. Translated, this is CASSASRQSEEKLFF.